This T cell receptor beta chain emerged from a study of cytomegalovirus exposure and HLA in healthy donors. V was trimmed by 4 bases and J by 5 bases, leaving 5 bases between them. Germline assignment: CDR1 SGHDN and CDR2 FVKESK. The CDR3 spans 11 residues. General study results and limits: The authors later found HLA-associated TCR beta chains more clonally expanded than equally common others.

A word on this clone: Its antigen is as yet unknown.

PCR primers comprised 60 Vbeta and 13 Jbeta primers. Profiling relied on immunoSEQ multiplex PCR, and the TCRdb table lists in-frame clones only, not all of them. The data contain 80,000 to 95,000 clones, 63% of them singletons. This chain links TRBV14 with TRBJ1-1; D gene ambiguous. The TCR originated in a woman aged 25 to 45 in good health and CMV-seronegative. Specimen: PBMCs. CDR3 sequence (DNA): TGTGCCAGCAGCCTTATTACTGAAGCTTTCTTT. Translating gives CASSLITEAFF.